A selection of T cell receptor beta chains follows, all from one sample in a study of OX40 agonist ivuxolimab in advanced cancers. TCRdb's table, derived via immunoSEQ multiplex PCR, lists solely in-frame clones and lacks some. The table shows 50,000 to 65,000 clones, with 81% occurring only once. Sample: CD4+ or CD8+ T cells sorted from blood, taken in a trial of the OX40 agonist ivuxolimab. These receptors came from an adult with an advanced solid tumor such as melanoma, head and neck, liver or kidney cancer. Each CDR3 is given with its conserved first and last residue. A D gene is named only where the DNA matches it firmly. Clone size, where shown, is once, few, many, or a class for clones that have expanded.

D gene: .; J gene: TRBJ1-1; clone size: .; V gene: TRBV4-2; CDR3 DNA: TGTGCCAGCAGCTCCAAATTACAGAACACTGAAGCTTTCTTT; CDR3 protein: CASSSKLQNTEAFF
D gene: .; J gene: TRBJ1-2; clone size: .; V gene: TRBV4-1; CDR3 DNA: TGCGCCAGCAGCCAAGAAGGTGGGGTCGGGATCTATGGCTACACCTTC; CDR3 protein: CASSQEGGVGIYGYTF
D gene: .; J gene: TRBJ2-3; clone size: .; V gene: TRBV29-1; CDR3 DNA: TGCAGCGTTGGCGGCGGGGCGAGACCTACAGATACGCAGTATTTT; CDR3 protein: CSVGGGARPTDTQYF
D gene: .; J gene: TRBJ2-5; clone size: .; V gene: TRBV19; CDR3 DNA: TGTGCCAGTAGTGGGACTTTTCAAGAGACCCAGTACTTC; CDR3 protein: CASSGTFQETQYF
D gene: .; J gene: TRBJ2-3; clone size: .; V gene: TRBV5-1; CDR3 DNA: TGCGCCAGCAGCCGGGGGGCCTACACAGATACGCAGTATTTT; CDR3 protein: CASSRGAYTDTQYF
D gene: .; J gene: TRBJ1-6; clone size: .; V gene: TRBV5-1; CDR3 DNA: TGCGCCAGCAGCATTACAGGGAGCTCCTATAATTCACCCCTCCACTTT; CDR3 protein: CASSITGSSYNSPLHF
D gene: .; J gene: TRBJ1-3; clone size: .; V gene: TRBV4-1; CDR3 DNA: TGCGCCAGCAGCCAAGCCACCCTTGGAAACACCATATATTTT; CDR3 protein: CASSQATLGNTIYF
D gene: .; J gene: TRBJ2-5; clone size: .; V gene: TRBV4-2; CDR3 DNA: TGTGCCAGCAGCCAAGAGAGGGAAGCTAGGACCCAGTACTTC; CDR3 protein: CASSQEREARTQYF
D gene: TRBD1; J gene: TRBJ2-3; clone size: .; V gene: TRBV6-1; CDR3 DNA: TGTGCCAGCACCCGACAGGGGGCGGGGGATACGCAGTATTTT; CDR3 protein: CASTRQGAGDTQYF
D gene: TRBD1; J gene: TRBJ1-1; clone size: .; V gene: TRBV7-2; CDR3 DNA: TGTGCCAGCAGCTTAGAAGGACAGGGATTCTCTGAAGCTTTCTTT; CDR3 protein: CASSLEGQGFSEAFF
D gene: .; J gene: TRBJ2-7; clone size: .; V gene: TRBV6-4; CDR3 DNA: TGTGCCAGCAGTCTCAAGGGGAGCTCCTACGAGCAGTACTTC; CDR3 protein: CASSLKGSSYEQYF
D gene: TRBD1; J gene: TRBJ2-2; clone size: .; V gene: TRBV27; CDR3 DNA: TGTGCCAGCAGTTGGACAGGGTTGGGCACCGGGGAGCTGTTTTTT; CDR3 protein: CASSWTGLGTGELFF
D gene: .; J gene: TRBJ2-5; clone size: .; V gene: TRBV4-3; CDR3 DNA: TGCGCCAGCAGCCAAGTTAGGAACCAAGAGACCCAGTACTTC; CDR3 protein: CASSQVRNQETQYF
D gene: .; J gene: TRBJ1-5; clone size: .; V gene: TRBV15; CDR3 DNA: TGTGCCACCAGCAGAGGGTACAATCAGCCCCAGCATTTT; CDR3 protein: CATSRGYNQPQHF
D gene: .; J gene: TRBJ1-6; clone size: .; V gene: TRBV7-2; CDR3 DNA: TGTGCCAGCAGCTCCACAGGGAATTCACCCCTCCACTTT; CDR3 protein: CASSSTGNSPLHF
D gene: .; J gene: TRBJ2-1; clone size: .; V gene: TRBV29-1; CDR3 DNA: TGCAGCGTTGGGACTTCACAATACAATGAGCAGTTCTTC; CDR3 protein: CSVGTSQYNEQFF
D gene: TRBD1; J gene: TRBJ1-2; clone size: .; V gene: TRBV30; CDR3 DNA: TGTGCCTGGAGTGCACAGGGGGCATCTGGCTACACCTTC; CDR3 protein: CAWSAQGASGYTF
D gene: .; J gene: TRBJ2-7; clone size: once; V gene: TRBV5-1; CDR3 DNA: TGCGCCAGCAGCCCGGCCGGGACAGCGGGCTACGAGCAGTACTTC; CDR3 protein: CASSPAGTAGYEQYF
D gene: .; J gene: TRBJ1-1; clone size: .; V gene: TRBV6-5; CDR3 DNA: TGTGCCAGCGGGGTCAACACTGAAGCTTTCTTT; CDR3 protein: CASGVNTEAFF
D gene: .; J gene: TRBJ2-7; clone size: .; V gene: TRBV2; CDR3 DNA: TGTGCCATCCCGCTAGGAAACCGAACGTCCTACGAGCAGTACTTC; CDR3 protein: CAIPLGNRTSYEQYF
D gene: TRBD1; J gene: TRBJ1-5; clone size: .; V gene: TRBV28; CDR3 DNA: TGTGCCAGCAGTTTGACAGGGGGCAGTCAGCCCCAGCATTTT; CDR3 protein: CASSLTGGSQPQHF
D gene: .; J gene: TRBJ2-5; clone size: few; V gene: TRBV2; CDR3 DNA: TGTGCCAGCAAGGACCCTGGGGCTCCTGGGGAGACCCAGTACTTC; CDR3 protein: CASKDPGAPGETQYF
D gene: .; J gene: TRBJ1-1; clone size: .; V gene: TRBV6-1; CDR3 DNA: TGTGCCAGCAGTCCCAATACAGGGATTGAAGCTTTCTTT; CDR3 protein: CASSPNTGIEAFF
D gene: .; J gene: TRBJ1-1; clone size: few; V gene: TRBV30; CDR3 DNA: TGTGCCTGGAGTGTACTTGGCAGGGGCGAAGCTTTCTTT; CDR3 protein: CAWSVLGRGEAFF
D gene: .; J gene: TRBJ2-3; clone size: .; V gene: TRBV9; CDR3 DNA: TGTGCCAGCAGCGTAGGGACGACCACAGATACGCAGTATTTT; CDR3 protein: CASSVGTTTDTQYF
D gene: .; J gene: TRBJ2-7; clone size: .; V gene: TRBV29-1; CDR3 DNA: TGCAGCGTTGGGGAGGCGGCCTCCTACGAGCAGTACTTC; CDR3 protein: CSVGEAASYEQYF
D gene: TRBD2; J gene: TRBJ2-1; clone size: .; V gene: TRBV11-3; CDR3 DNA: TGTGCCAGCAGCACAACGGGACTAGCGGGGGGTCAGAGCTCCTACAATGAGCAGTTCTTC; CDR3 protein: CASSTTGLAGGQSSYNEQFF
D gene: .; J gene: TRBJ1-1; clone size: .; V gene: TRBV11-3; CDR3 DNA: TGTGCCAGCAGCCCGGCATCGGAGATGAACACTGAAGCTTTCTTT; CDR3 protein: CASSPASEMNTEAFF
D gene: TRBD1; J gene: TRBJ1-2; clone size: .; V gene: TRBV11-2; CDR3 DNA: TGTGCCAGCAGCCCTAACAGGGGCGCCTATGGCTACACCTTC; CDR3 protein: CASSPNRGAYGYTF
D gene: .; J gene: TRBJ2-6; clone size: .; V gene: TRBV1; CDR3 DNA: TGCACCAGCAGGCTGCAAAGTCGGGCCAACGTCCTGACTTTC; CDR3 protein: CTSRLQSRANVLTF
D gene: TRBD1; J gene: TRBJ2-1; clone size: once; V gene: TRBV4-1; CDR3 DNA: TGCGCCAGCAGCCAGGGAGCCCTTAGACAGGGGAACAATGAGCAGTTCTTC; CDR3 protein: CASSQGALRQGNNEQFF
D gene: .; J gene: TRBJ2-2; clone size: .; V gene: TRBV5-4; CDR3 DNA: TGTGCCAGCAGCCGGGAAACAGTTGCGAACACCGGGGAGCTGTTTTTT; CDR3 protein: CASSRETVANTGELFF
D gene: .; J gene: TRBJ1-1; clone size: .; V gene: TRBV18; CDR3 DNA: TGTGCCAGCGGAAGGGAGGCAGACACTGAAGCTTTCTTT; CDR3 protein: CASGREADTEAFF
D gene: TRBD1; J gene: TRBJ1-5; clone size: .; V gene: TRBV6-1; CDR3 DNA: TGTGCCAGCAGTGACAGGGGGCGGCTAGATCAGCCCCAGCATTTT; CDR3 protein: CASSDRGRLDQPQHF
D gene: TRBD1; J gene: TRBJ2-1; clone size: .; V gene: TRBV6-1; CDR3 DNA: TGTGCCAGCACCACCCAGAAGGTACAGGGGTGGATCTTC; CDR3 protein: CASTTQKVQGWIF
D gene: TRBD1; J gene: TRBJ2-7; clone size: once; V gene: TRBV7-6; CDR3 DNA: TGTGCCAGCAGCCGCGGACAGGGAGATACCTACGAGCAGTACTTC; CDR3 protein: CASSRGQGDTYEQYF
D gene: .; J gene: TRBJ2-2; clone size: once; V gene: TRBV19; CDR3 DNA: TGTGCCAGTAGTACCGCGCTGGGTAGCGGGGAGCTGTTTTTT; CDR3 protein: CASSTALGSGELFF
D gene: .; J gene: TRBJ2-7; clone size: .; V gene: TRBV25-1; CDR3 DNA: TGTGCCAGCAGTGCGGAACCGCTGGGATACGAGCAGTACTTC; CDR3 protein: CASSAEPLGYEQYF
D gene: .; J gene: TRBJ1-3; clone size: .; V gene: TRBV6-1; CDR3 DNA: TGTGCCAGCAGTGATCTGTCGGGGGCCCGCGGAAACACCATATATTTT; CDR3 protein: CASSDLSGARGNTIYF
D gene: .; J gene: TRBJ1-2; clone size: .; V gene: TRBV9; CDR3 DNA: TGTGCCAGCAGCGTGTCCCGCCTAGACTATGGCTACACCTTC; CDR3 protein: CASSVSRLDYGYTF
D gene: .; J gene: TRBJ1-6; clone size: .; V gene: TRBV5-6; CDR3 DNA: TGTGCCAGCGGAATGCCACCCCTCCACTTT; CDR3 protein: CASGMPPLHF
D gene: .; J gene: TRBJ2-5; clone size: .; V gene: TRBV28; CDR3 DNA: TGTGCCAGCAGTCTCCCCCAGGGAGGAGGAGAGACCCAGTACTTC; CDR3 protein: CASSLPQGGGETQYF
D gene: .; J gene: TRBJ1-5; clone size: .; V gene: TRBV7-7; CDR3 DNA: TGTGCCAGCAGTCCCGGAATGTATCAGCCCCAGCATTTT; CDR3 protein: CASSPGMYQPQHF
D gene: .; J gene: TRBJ1-1; clone size: .; V gene: TRBV5-1; CDR3 DNA: TGCGCCAGCAGCTTGTTTGTTGGAGGGAACACTGAAGCTTTCTTT; CDR3 protein: CASSLFVGGNTEAFF
D gene: .; J gene: TRBJ2-1; clone size: .; V gene: TRBV9; CDR3 DNA: TGTGCCAGCAGCGTAGACTGGACTACCTACAATGAGCAGTTCTTC; CDR3 protein: CASSVDWTTYNEQFF
D gene: .; J gene: TRBJ2-3; clone size: .; V gene: TRBV19; CDR3 DNA: TGTGCCACAAAATGGGGATTCACAGATACGCAGTATTTT; CDR3 protein: CATKWGFTDTQYF
D gene: .; J gene: TRBJ2-1; clone size: .; V gene: TRBV6-6; CDR3 DNA: TGTGCCAGCAGTCTGCCGGGGCCATTTAACAATGAGCAGTTCTTC; CDR3 protein: CASSLPGPFNNEQFF
D gene: TRBD2; J gene: TRBJ2-5; clone size: .; V gene: TRBV30; CDR3 DNA: TGTGCCTGGAGACGAGCGGGGGGGCTGGAGACCCAGTACTTC; CDR3 protein: CAWRRAGGLETQYF
D gene: TRBD1; J gene: TRBJ2-3; clone size: few; V gene: TRBV18; CDR3 DNA: TGTGCCAGCTCACCCAAAGTTAGACAGGGTCGCGCAGATACGCAGTATTTT; CDR3 protein: CASSPKVRQGRADTQYF
D gene: TRBD1; J gene: TRBJ2-5; clone size: once; V gene: TRBV5-6; CDR3 DNA: TGTGCCAGCAACGCGGACAGGGGGCGAGAGACCCAGTACTTC; CDR3 protein: CASNADRGRETQYF